The 5 T cell receptor beta chains below come from one sample, sequenced in a study of graft-versus-host responses after intestinal transplantation. Sequenced by immunoSEQ multiplex PCR; TCRdb stores in-frame clones only, minus some. This table has around 7,800 clones, approximately 72% appearing once. Intraepithelial lymphocytes and lamina propria lymphocytes were released through processing of graft tissue. The material sequenced was ileum tissue, taken 226 days after intestinal transplant. The receptor source for this set is a human patient who received an intestinal transplant, so some T cells may come from the graft donor.

This clone turned up a few times. This chain connects TRBV5-6 to TRBJ1-1; 7 nucleotides agree with TRBD1. Germline V gives CDR1 SGHDT, CDR2 YYEEEE. The CDR3 totals 14 residues. After removal of 4 bases from V and 1 base from J, the junction contained 4 bases not matched to a gene. The CDR3 bases are TGTGCCAGCAGCCGGGACAGATGGAACACTGAAGCTTTCTTT. Protein: CASSRDRWNTEAFF.

This clone was found a few times. V and J are TRBV28 and TRBJ2-7; 10 bases map to TRBD1. The CDR3 runs to 17 residues. The germline gives CDR1 MDHEN, CDR2 SYDVKM. Losses at the gene ends were 6 bases for V and 2 bases for J; bases not matched to a gene: 13. CDR3 in DNA: TGTGCCAGCAGCCATGACCCTCGACAGGGGGCTACCTACGAGCAGTACTTC. This gives the protein CASSHDPRQGATYEQYF.

This clone has just a few counts. The chain joins TRBV30 to TRBJ2-3; maybe TRBD2 (5 bases). Germline V CDR1 and CDR2: GTSNPN, SVGIG (reference sequence). Trimming took 1 base from V and 6 from J, leaving 8 bases between them. This CDR3 has 12 residues. CDR3 region: CAWSELVDTQYF. CDR3 in DNA: TGTGCCTGGAGTGAACTAGTTGATACGCAGTATTTT.

The rearrangement joins TRBV5-1 to TRBJ1-2; TRBD1 matches 8 bases. The V segment lost 0 bases and the J segment 7 bases; nucleotides outside the gene matches: 8. This CDR3 comprises 15 residues. Germline V gene lookup returns CDR1 SGHRS and CDR2 YFSETQ. CDR3 coding DNA: TGCGCCAGCAGCTTGGCCGAGGCAGGGGGCAGTGGCTACACCTTC. Its translation: CASSLAEAGGSGYTF.

This rearrangement joins TRBV14 to TRBJ2-1; 14 bases align to TRBD2. Germline CDR1 reads SGHDN; CDR2 reads FVKESK. This CDR3 is built from 18 residues. V gave up 4 bases and J gave up 5 bases; unmatched junction bases: 10. Here the CDR3 reads CASSPGTSGSGVNNEQFF. DNA of the CDR3: TGTGCCAGCAGCCCCGGGACTAGCGGGAGCGGGGTTAACAATGAGCAGTTCTTC.